This T cell receptor beta chain was recovered during a study of CD4 T cells in relation to SARS-CoV-2 and coronaviruses. The overall study: The HLA restriction of the shared crossreactive spike epitopes was mapped. Study-level findings and limits: Crossreactive clones expanded significantly less to SARS-CoV-2 than monoreactive clones.

Here immunoSEQ multiplex PCR was the method, and the copy in TCRdb shows in-frame clones only, minus some. The sample lists approximately 25,000 clones, 76% occurring once. This clone was counted between two and nine times. Its antigen remains unidentified. CDR1 SGHTA and CDR2 FQGTGA come from the germline V gene. CDR3 length equals 13 residues. Trimming stripped 5 bases from V and 4 bases from J, with 11 bases between. The unexposed donors gave CD4+ T cells in about 2010-2019, prior to COVID-19. Isolation of CD4+ T cells took place after about 10 days in culture. Testing used SARS-CoV-2 S/N and four cold-coronavirus spikes on unexposed-donor CD4+ T cells, cells permitting. PBMCs were plated at two million per well in IL-2-containing medium.

The specimen was CD4+ T cells from PBMCs, cultured in vitro. This chain connects TRBV7-3 to TRBJ1-2; D gene unclear. This sequence originates from a human donor in good health. CDR3 sequence (DNA): TGTGCCAGCAGCCGTGGTTCGGGCTATGGCTACACCTTC. It codes for CASSRGSGYGYTF. The full variable domain, its missing parts supplied by reference TRBV7-3 and TRBJ1-2, is GAGVSQTPSNKVTEKGKYVELRCDPISGHTALYWYRQSLGQGPEFLIYFQGTGAADDSGLPNDRFFAVRPEGSVSTLKIQRTERGDSAVYLCASSRGSGYGYTFGSGTRLTVV.